The clone carrying this T cell receptor beta chain was seen ten or more times. The target antigen is unknown. Building of the TCR beta libraries involved iRepertoire HTBI primers and Arm-PCR of CDR3 regions. TCRdb analysed the multiplex PCR reads with MiXCR anew, one entry per CDR3 protein. The repertoire has about 290,000 distinct CDR3 sequences, around a fifth of them found once; the top ten carry about 56%. Documented time point: persistent/refractory GD, antithyroid drugs over 5 years with positive TRAb. The authors made the TCR library using RNA they extracted from PBMCs. This record comes from a study of regulatory T cells in long-lasting Graves disease. Study conclusions and caveats: Having few samples may have compromised the accuracy. Persistent patients had a count of shared public clonotypes (2,741) that exceeded that of new patients (about 970).

The receptor comes from a female donor with Graves disease. The starting material was peripheral blood mononuclear cells (PBMCs), obtained when the disease was refractory, from a patient treated with antithyroid drugs.

The CDR3 bases are TGTGCCAGCGGGAGACAAGGGCCCAGCCCAGCCTCACCCCTCCACTTT. Encoded protein: CASGRQGPSPASPLHF. The V call is TRBV27, the J call TRBJ1-6, with D unclear. Germline V gene lookup returns CDR1 MNHEY and CDR2 SMNVEV (reference sequence). Between the trimmed V and J ends, which lost 8 bases and 10 bases, there was a span of 24 bases. This CDR3 region has 16 residues.